The 7 T cell receptor beta chains below come from one sample, sequenced in a study of T cells in Graves' hyperthyroidism and ophthalmopathy. Amplified TCR beta CDR3 regions derived from RNA transcripts. With the HTBI primer set, the TCR CDR3 went through a first round of RT-PCR. TCRdb passed the multiplex PCR reads through MiXCR, listing each CDR3 protein once. This table holds approximately 600,000 distinct CDR3 sequences, 14% found once. Sequencing was carried out using blood. These receptors were taken from a woman aged 18-29 years with Graves' ophthalmopathy.

This clonotype was seen only a few times. The rearrangement links TRBV20-1 to TRBJ2-7; TRBD2 matches 13 bases. The CDR3 spans 15 residues. With V trimmed by 4 bases and J by 1 base, 4 bases remained unmatched. Per the germline V gene, CDR1 is DFQATT and CDR2 is SNEGSKA (reference sequence). The CDR3 sequence is CSATGTSGDSYEQYF. CDR3 DNA sequence: TGCAGTGCTACAGGGACTAGCGGGGATTCCTACGAGCAGTACTTC.

This clonotype has a count of ten or more. The CDR3 protein is CASSPDRGGSYEQYF. CDR3 in DNA: TGTGCCAGCAGTCCGGACAGGGGAGGGTCCTACGAGCAGTACTTC. This chain uses TRBV12-3 or TRBV12-4 with TRBJ2-7; 9 nucleotides align to TRBD1. CDR3 length: 15 amino acids. V dropped 5 bases and J dropped 1; count of bases not matched to a gene: 6.

This clonotype was observed at least ten times. The chain recombines TRBV13 with TRBJ2-7; TRBD1 aligns across 9 bases. Germline CDR1 PRHDT, CDR2 FYEKMQ (reference sequence). With 1 base clipped from V and 4 bases from J, the junction kept 8 bases outside the gene matches. The CDR3 runs to 16 residues. The CDR3 DNA follows: TGTGCCAGCAGCTTAGAAGCACTACAGGGGGCTTACGAGCAGTACTTC. Its translation: CASSLEALQGAYEQYF.

The sample holds a few counts of this clonotype. The chain has TRBV11-2 and TRBJ1-1, with D tentatively TRBD1 (6 bases). V lost 2 bases to trimming and J lost 6 bases, with 10 bases between them. The CDR3 runs 13 residues. The germline gives CDR1 SGHAT, CDR2 FQNNGV. CDR3 loop: CASSLLRQAEAFF. In DNA form, the CDR3 reads TGTGCCAGCAGCTTATTGCGACAGGCTGAAGCTTTCTTT. The entire variable domain, with the rest obtained from reference TRBV11-2 and TRBJ1-1, is as follows: EAGVAQSPRYKIIEKRQSVAFWCNPISGHATLYWYQQILGQGPKLLIQFQNNGVVDDSQLPKDRFSAERLKGVDSTLKIQPAKLEDSAVYLCASSLLRQAEAFFGQGTRLTVV.

This clonotype was recorded at least ten times. The chain links TRBV24-1 to TRBJ2-2, with D possibly matching TRBD2 (6 bases). This CDR3 spans 16 amino acids. Germline assignment: CDR1 KGHDR and CDR2 SFDVKD. V was shortened by 2 bases and J by 4 bases, with 13 bases between the two germline ends. Written as DNA, the CDR3 is TGTGCCACCAGTGATTCCTCTACCGGGGGCACCGGGGAGCTGTTTTTT. It codes for CATSDSSTGGTGELFF.

At least ten counts were recorded for this clonotype. The chain links TRBV19 to TRBJ1-2; TRBD1 aligns across 7 bases. Trimming cost V 3 bases and J 0 bases; bases outside gene matches: 7. The CDR3 contains 16 residues. Germline V gene lookup returns CDR1 LNHDA and CDR2 SQIVND (reference sequence). In nucleotides, the CDR3 is TGTGCCAGTAGTATGTGGCAGGGGGGCTCTAACTATGGCTACACCTTC. This gives the protein CASSMWQGGSNYGYTF.

Regarding this clonotype: Just one base apart from a much larger clone, this may be a read error. The rearrangement uses TRBV24-1 and TRBJ2-5; 7 bases are shared with TRBD2. V lost 4 bases and J lost 5; bases outside the gene matches: 6. CDR1 and CDR2 (germline): KGHDR, SFDVKD. The CDR3 contains 14 residues. CDR3 DNA sequence: TGTGCCACCAGTGACCTGCGCGGGAGTGAGACCCAGTACTTC. Its protein product is CATSDLRGSETQYF.